This passage covers 21 T cell receptor beta chains from one sample sequenced in a study of beta chain features in type 1 diabetes. cDNA synthesis used the whole RNA isolate, giving expressed TCRB sequences. TCRdb's table, derived via immunoSEQ multiplex PCR, lists solely in-frame clones and lacks some. Seen here are 40,000 or so clones, about 51% observed once, and the top ten hold more than 2%. The sequenced sample consisted of Tregs from blood. The origin of the receptors is a woman aged 18-29 years in good health.

CDR3 in amino acids: CSVWTGMKNTEAFF. CDR3 coding DNA: TGCAGCGTGTGGACAGGGATGAAGAACACTGAAGCTTTCTTT. The V call is TRBV29-1, the J call TRBJ1-1; 8 bases align to TRBD1. V lost 6 bases, J lost 1 base, and 7 bases stayed unmatched. CDR1 and CDR2 from the germline V gene are SQVTM and ANQGSEA. There are 14 residues in the CDR3.

V usage is TRBV5-6 and J usage is TRBJ1-4, with D tentatively TRBD1 (5 bases). V gave up 5 bases and J gave up 0 bases, with 23 bases separating them. The germline V gene encodes CDR1 SGHDT and CDR2 YYEEEE. The CDR3 spans 19 residues. CDR3 DNA sequence: TGTGCCAGCAGTCGCCAGGGTAAGGGTTGGAAATCAACTAATGAAAAACTGTTTTTT. Translating gives CASSRQGKGWKSTNEKLFF.

The chain combines TRBV30 with TRBJ2-1; no clear D. Germline assignment: CDR1 GTSNPN and CDR2 SVGIG (reference sequence). V shed 3 bases and J shed 1 base, with 10 bases lying between them. The CDR3 covers 14 residues. Written as DNA, the CDR3 is TGTGCCTGGAGGTTCGAGTGGTCCTACAATGAGCAGTTCTTC. Amino acids: CAWRFEWSYNEQFF. The full variable domain, rest sourced from reference TRBV30 and TRBJ2-1, is SQTIHQWPATLVQPVGSPLSLECTVEGTSNPNLYWYRQAAGRGLQLLFYSVGIGQISSEVPQNLSASRPQDRQFILSSKKLLLSDSGFYLCAWRFEWSYNEQFFGPGTRLTVL.

This clone has just a few counts. V is TRBV27 and J is TRBJ2-7, with a possible D match to TRBD1 (5 bases). V dropped 4 bases and J dropped 5 bases, with 12 bases sitting between them. Germline assignment: CDR1 MNHEY and CDR2 SMNVEV (reference sequence). The CDR3 runs 13 residues. CDR3 sequence: CASSSNRIHEQYF. CDR3 nucleotide sequence: TGTGCCAGCAGTTCGAACAGGATCCACGAGCAGTACTTC.

This clone was seen only once. The CDR3: CASRRQGLQETQYF. In DNA, the CDR3 is TGTGCCAGCAGAAGACAGGGCCTCCAAGAGACCCAGTACTTC. This rearrangement joins TRBV6-5 to TRBJ2-5, with 7 positions matching TRBD1. V lost 6 bases and J lost 1; bases outside the gene matches: 5. CDR3 length: 14 amino acids. Germline V lookup: CDR1 MNHEY, CDR2 SVGAGI.

V and J are TRBV10-3 and TRBJ2-1; 8 nucleotides line up with TRBD1. CDR1 and CDR2 (germline): ENHRY, SYGVKD. With V trimmed by 7 bases and J by 3 bases, 8 bases remained unmatched. The CDR3 spans 15 residues. CDR3 region: CAITRDRSNYNEQFF. CDR3 nucleotides: TGTGCCATCACCAGGGACAGGTCAAACTACAATGAGCAGTTCTTC.

The rearrangement uses TRBV14 and TRBJ2-2, with D uncertain. This CDR3 is 17 amino acids long. Germline values: CDR1 SGHDN, CDR2 FVKESK. V lost 3 bases and J 0 bases, leaving 14 bases between the germline ends. The chain's CDR3 is CASSQRISATNTGELFF. The CDR3 region has the DNA TGTGCCAGCAGCCAGAGGATAAGTGCTACGAACACCGGGGAGCTGTTTTTT. Using reference TRBV14 and TRBJ2-2 for the parts outside the CDR3, the full variable domain is EAGVTQFPSHSVIEKGQTVTLRCDPISGHDNLYWYRRVMGKEIKFLLHFVKESKQDESGMPNNRFLAERTGGTYSTLKVQPAELEDSGVYFCASSQRISATNTGELFFGEGSRLTVL.

The genes are TRBV7-2 and TRBJ2-2; 8 bases are a match to TRBD1. This CDR3 region has 14 residues. V was clipped by 6 bases and J by 5 bases; unmatched bases: 5. Germline V CDR1 and CDR2: SGHTA, FQGNSA. CDR3 sequence reads: CASRGQGTTGELFF. The CDR3 DNA is TGTGCCAGCAGAGGACAGGGCACTACCGGGGAGCTGTTTTTT.

The chain carries TRBV28 and TRBJ2-5, with a possible D match to TRBD1 (5 bases). The tail of the sequence fits TRBJ2-7 better, so the J call may be wrong. This CDR3 is 17 amino acids long. CDR1 and CDR2 (germline): MDHEN, SYDVKM. CDR3 coding DNA: TGTGCCAGCAGTTTAGGGGCCGCAGGGCGAAGTAACTACGAGCAGTACTTC. It translates to CASSLGAAGRSNYEQYF.

There are a few counts of this clone. The chain is built from TRBV5-4 and TRBJ2-3, with D uncertain. The CDR3 covers 13 residues. CDR1 and CDR2 (germline): SGHNT, YYREEE (reference sequence). The ends were cut back, 6 bases at V and 0 bases at J, with 8 bases in the middle. In DNA form, the CDR3 reads TGTGCCAGCACCCTCCCGAGCACAGATACGCAGTATTTT. Translation gives CASTLPSTDTQYF.

About this clone: The junction departs from germline at one end; a sequencing error may be responsible. The chain joins TRBV20-1 to TRBJ2-7, with D possibly TRBD2 on 5 matching bases. Per germline, CDR1 DFQATT and CDR2 SNEGSKA (reference sequence). The length of the CDR3 is 9 residues. As DNA, the CDR3 is TGCAGTGCTACAGGACCGACTACCTTC. Translated, it gives CSATGPTTF.

CDR3 sequence reads: CASSLAGETSGSYEQYF. The CDR3 DNA follows: TGCGCCAGCAGCTTGGCCGGGGAGACTAGCGGGAGTTACGAGCAGTACTTC. The chain has TRBV5-1 and TRBJ2-7; 12 nucleotides match TRBD2. The CDR3 is 17 residues long. Germline CDR1 and CDR2: SGHRS and YFSETQ. The trim removed 0 bases at V and 4 bases at J, leaving 8 bases unmatched.

This clone was found a few times. CDR3 sequence reads: CASSLEMGLAYNEQFF. CDR3 sequence (DNA): TGTGCCAGCAGCTTAGAAATGGGACTAGCTTACAATGAGCAGTTCTTC. The chain employs TRBV7-2 and TRBJ2-1, with 9 bases lining up with TRBD2. In germline, CDR1 is SGHTA, CDR2 FQGNSA. This CDR3 contains 16 residues. Trimming removed 1 base from V and 4 bases from J; junction bases left unmatched: 5.

This clone came up a few times. The chain couples TRBV7-2 to TRBJ2-7; 8 nucleotides line up with TRBD1. Germline V gene data show CDR1 as SGHTA and CDR2 as FQGNSA. The junction had 6 bases not matched to a gene; V was cut back by 4 bases and J by 4 bases. This CDR3 comprises 14 residues. DNA for the CDR3: TGTGCCAGCAGCTCCGGACAGGGCAAGTACGAGCAGTACTTC. It encodes CASSSGQGKYEQYF.

The gene calls are TRBV28 and TRBJ2-7; 7 positions agree with TRBD2. The CDR3 totals 13 residues. The V gene end was trimmed by 5 bases and the J gene end by 3 bases; junction bases not matched to a gene: 4. Per germline, CDR1 MDHEN and CDR2 SYDVKM. The DNA for the CDR3 is TGTGCCAGCAGTCCCCCGGGGGGCTACGAGCAGTACTTC. This codes for CASSPPGGYEQYF.

The chain is built from TRBV7-2 and TRBJ2-5; tentative D call: TRBD2 (6 bases). The CDR3 has 15 amino acids. V dropped 5 bases and J dropped 5 bases, with 18 bases sitting between them. CDR1 and CDR2 from the germline V gene are SGHTA and FQGNSA. The CDR3 bases are TGTGCCAGCAGCCCCCCCTCGGCCGCGGGGGAGACCCAGTACTTC. This encodes CASSPPSAAGETQYF.

The chain recombines TRBV4-2 with TRBJ2-7, with TRBD2 matching over 13 bases. V lost 1 base, J lost 7 bases, and 7 bases stayed unmatched. The CDR3 covers 16 residues. In germline, CDR1 is LGHNA, CDR2 YNFKEQ. CDR3 sequence: CASSQVLAGGPGEQYF. DNA of the CDR3: TGTGCCAGCAGCCAAGTACTAGCGGGAGGGCCAGGGGAGCAGTACTTC.

The chain uses TRBV18 and TRBJ1-2; 8 bases agree with TRBD1. Looked up from germline, CDR1 is KGHSH and CDR2 is LQKENI. V dropped 0 bases and J dropped 6; count of bases not matched to a gene: 9. CDR3 length: 16 amino acids. CDR3 sequence reads: CASSPPQGAQVNGYTF. The CDR3 nucleotides read TGTGCCAGCTCACCACCCCAGGGGGCGCAGGTTAATGGCTACACCTTC.

The CDR3 loop is CASSPQGTRSTGQYF. CDR3 nucleotides: TGTGCCAGCAGTCCGCAAGGGACTAGGTCGACCGGGCAGTACTTC. The V and J genes are TRBV27 and TRBJ2-7; 8 bases match TRBD2. Germline trimming cut 5 bases from V and 9 bases from J; bases unmatched to any gene: 15. Germline V CDR1 and CDR2: MNHEY, SMNVEV (reference sequence). The CDR3 is 15 residues long.

This clone appeared a few times. The rearrangement links TRBV5-1 to TRBJ1-3; D is perhaps TRBD1 (6 bases). The germline gives CDR1 SGHRS, CDR2 YFSETQ. CDR3 length: 13 residues. Trimming took 3 bases from V and 7 from J, leaving 11 bases between them. This chain's CDR3 is CASSSGHKNTIYF. For the CDR3, the DNA is TGCGCCAGCAGCTCGGGACATAAGAACACCATATATTTT.

This clone was found a few times. The V call is TRBV5-1, the J call TRBJ2-7; 8 nucleotides agree with TRBD1. The CDR3 has 14 residues. V lost 5 bases and J lost 2; bases outside the gene matches: 6. Germline-derived CDR1 and CDR2 are SGHRS and YFSETQ. The CDR3 nucleotides read TGCGCCAGCAGTCCCGGGACAGGACCCTACGAGCAGTACTTC. Translation: CASSPGTGPYEQYF.